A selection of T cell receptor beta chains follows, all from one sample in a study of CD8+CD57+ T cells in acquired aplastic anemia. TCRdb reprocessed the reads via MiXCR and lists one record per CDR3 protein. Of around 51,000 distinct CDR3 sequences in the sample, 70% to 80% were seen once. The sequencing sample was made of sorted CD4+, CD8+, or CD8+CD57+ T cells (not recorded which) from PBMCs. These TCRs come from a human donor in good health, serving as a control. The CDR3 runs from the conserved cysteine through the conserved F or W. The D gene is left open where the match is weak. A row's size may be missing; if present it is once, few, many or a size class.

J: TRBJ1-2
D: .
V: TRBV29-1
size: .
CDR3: CSVDRVIGNYGYTF
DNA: TGCAGCGTTGACAGGGTTATAGGGAACTATGGCTACACCTTC

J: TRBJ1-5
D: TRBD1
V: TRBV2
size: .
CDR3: CASSGTGGYDQPQHF
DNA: TGTGCCAGCAGTGGGACAGGGGGCTATGATCAGCCCCAGCATTTT

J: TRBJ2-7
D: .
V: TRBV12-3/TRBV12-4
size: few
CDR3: CASSLSEQYF
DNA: TGTGCCAGCAGTTTAAGCGAGCAGTACTTC

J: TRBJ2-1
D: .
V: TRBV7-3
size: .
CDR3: CASSDYNEQFF
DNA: TGTGCCAGCAGCGACTACAATGAGCAGTTCTTC

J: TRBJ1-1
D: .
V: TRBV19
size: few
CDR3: CASRTQGWDTEAFF
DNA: TGTGCCAGTAGAACACAGGGTTGGGACACTGAAGCTTTCTTT

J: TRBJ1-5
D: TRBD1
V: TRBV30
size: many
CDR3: CARSSMQGETQPQHF
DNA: TGTGCCCGGAGTTCTATGCAGGGGGAGACTCAGCCCCAGCATTTT

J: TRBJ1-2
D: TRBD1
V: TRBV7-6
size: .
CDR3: CASSLTGDYGYTF
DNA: TGTGCCAGCAGCTTAACAGGGGATTATGGCTACACCTTC

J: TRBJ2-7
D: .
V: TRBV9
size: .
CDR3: CASSVGQEPYEQYF
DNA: TGTGCCAGCAGCGTAGGACAGGAGCCCTACGAGCAGTACTTC

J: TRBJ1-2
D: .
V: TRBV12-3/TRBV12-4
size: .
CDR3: CASSLLSGFHYGYTF
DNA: TGTGCCAGCAGTTTACTGTCAGGGTTCCACTATGGCTACACCTTC

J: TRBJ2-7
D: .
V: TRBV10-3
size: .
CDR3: CAISEIQGPVASYEQYF
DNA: TGTGCCATCAGTGAGATTCAGGGACCCGTCGCCTCCTACGAGCAGTACTTC

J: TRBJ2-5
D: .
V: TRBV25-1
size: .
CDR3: CASSPHVSPETQYF
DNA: TGTGCCAGCAGTCCACACGTCTCGCCAGAGACCCAGTACTTC

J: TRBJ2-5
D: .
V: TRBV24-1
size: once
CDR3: CATSGPGRVGTQYF
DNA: TGTGCCACCAGTGGTCCGGGACGCGTGGGGACCCAGTACTTC

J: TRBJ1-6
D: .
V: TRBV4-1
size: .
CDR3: CASSQQTGYNSPLHF
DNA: TGCGCCAGCAGCCAGCAAACAGGTTATAATTCACCCCTCCACTTT

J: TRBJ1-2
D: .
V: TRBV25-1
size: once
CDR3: CASSEFDNYGYTF
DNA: TGTGCCAGCAGTGAATTTGACAACTATGGCTACACCTTC

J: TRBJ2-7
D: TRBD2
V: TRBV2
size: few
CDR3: CASSGTSGYEQYF
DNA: TGTGCCAGCAGTGGGACTAGCGGTTACGAGCAGTACTTC

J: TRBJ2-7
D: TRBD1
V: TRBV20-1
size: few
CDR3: CSARDTGGTYEQYF
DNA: TGCAGTGCTAGAGACACAGGGGGCACCTACGAGCAGTACTTC

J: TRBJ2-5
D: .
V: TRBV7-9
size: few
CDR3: CASSLAGYETQYF
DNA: TGTGCCAGCAGCTTGGCAGGGTACGAGACCCAGTACTTC

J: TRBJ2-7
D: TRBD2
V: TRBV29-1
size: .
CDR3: CSVGGTSVPEQYF
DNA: TGCAGCGTTGGCGGGACTAGCGTTCCCGAGCAGTACTTC

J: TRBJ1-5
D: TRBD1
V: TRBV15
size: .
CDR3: CATSGTGGVPQHF
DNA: TGTGCCACCAGCGGGACAGGGGGAGTGCCCCAGCATTTT

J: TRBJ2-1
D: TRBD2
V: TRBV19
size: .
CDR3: CASSMGTKSNEQFF
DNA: TGTGCCAGTAGTATGGGGACTAAAAGCAATGAGCAGTTCTTC

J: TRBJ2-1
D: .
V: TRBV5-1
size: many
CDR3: CASSLETGSEQFF
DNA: TGCGCCAGCAGCTTGGAAACAGGGAGTGAGCAGTTCTTC

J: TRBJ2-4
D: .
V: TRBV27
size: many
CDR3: CASSLSVKNIQYF
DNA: TGTGCCAGCAGTTTATCGGTCAAAAACATTCAGTACTTC

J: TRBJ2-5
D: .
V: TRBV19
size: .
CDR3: CASSIQGGQSQYF
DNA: TGTGCCAGTAGTATACAGGGTGGGCAGTCGCAGTACTTC

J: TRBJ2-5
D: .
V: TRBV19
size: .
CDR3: CASSYRKETQYF
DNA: TGTGCCAGTAGTTACAGAAAAGAGACCCAGTACTTC

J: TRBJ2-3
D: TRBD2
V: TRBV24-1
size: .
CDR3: CATSDTQRERNTDTQYF
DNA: TGTGCCACCAGTGATACCCAGCGGGAGAGGAACACAGATACGCAGTATTTT

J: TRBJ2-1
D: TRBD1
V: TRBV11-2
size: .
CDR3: CASSSDRGRDREQFF
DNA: TGTGCCAGCAGTTCGGACAGGGGGCGAGATCGTGAGCAGTTCTTC

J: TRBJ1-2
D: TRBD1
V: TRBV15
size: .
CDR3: CATSDLPGQGPANYGYTF
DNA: TGTGCCACCAGCGACCTCCCGGGACAGGGTCCAGCTAACTATGGCTACACCTTC

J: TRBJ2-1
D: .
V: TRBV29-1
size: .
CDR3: CSVEDRYGGRDNEQFF
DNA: TGCAGCGTTGAAGATCGTTACGGGGGGCGGGACAATGAGCAGTTCTTC

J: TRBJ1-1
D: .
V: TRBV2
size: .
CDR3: CASRYQDEAFF
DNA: TGTGCCAGCAGGTATCAGGATGAAGCTTTCTTT

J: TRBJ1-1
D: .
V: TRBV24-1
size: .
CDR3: CATSDQHTEAFF
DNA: TGTGCCACCAGTGATCAACACACTGAAGCTTTCTTT

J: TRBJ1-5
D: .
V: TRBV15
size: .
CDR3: CASSQGLWNQPQHF
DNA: TGTGCCAGCAGTCAGGGGTTGTGGAATCAGCCCCAGCATTTT

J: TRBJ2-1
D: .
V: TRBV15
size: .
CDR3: CATSGYNEQFF
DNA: TGTGCCACCAGCGGTTACAATGAGCAGTTCTTC

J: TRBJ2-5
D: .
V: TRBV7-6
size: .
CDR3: CATERGNDGTQYF
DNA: TGTGCCACTGAGAGAGGAAACGACGGGACCCAGTACTTC

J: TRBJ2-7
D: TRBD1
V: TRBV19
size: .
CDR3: CASSINRGRDEQYF
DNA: TGTGCCAGTAGTATCAACAGGGGACGGGACGAGCAGTACTTC

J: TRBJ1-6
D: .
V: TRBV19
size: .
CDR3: CASSPRQWNSPLHF
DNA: TGTGCCAGTAGTCCGAGACAGTGGAATTCACCCCTCCACTTT

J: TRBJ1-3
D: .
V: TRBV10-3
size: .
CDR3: CAIIDPDSSGNTIYF
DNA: TGTGCCATCATCGACCCCGACAGCTCTGGAAACACCATATATTTT

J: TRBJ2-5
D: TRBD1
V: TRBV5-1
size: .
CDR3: CASSWTGQETQYF
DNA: TGCGCCAGCAGCTGGACAGGACAAGAGACCCAGTACTTC

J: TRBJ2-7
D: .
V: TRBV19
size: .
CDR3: CASSVGRVYEQYF
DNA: TGTGCCAGTAGTGTCGGCAGAGTCTACGAGCAGTACTTC

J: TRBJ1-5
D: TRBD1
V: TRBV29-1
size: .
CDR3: CSVRDRGRQPQHF
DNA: TGCAGCGTTCGAGACAGGGGAAGACAGCCCCAGCATTTT

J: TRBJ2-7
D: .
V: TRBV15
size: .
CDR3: CATSRGPLGTSYEQYF
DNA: TGTGCCACCAGCAGAGGGCCGTTGGGGACCTCCTACGAGCAGTACTTC

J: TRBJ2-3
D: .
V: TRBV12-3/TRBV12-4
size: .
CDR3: CASSEADTQYF
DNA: TGCGCCAGCAGTGAGGCAGATACGCAGTATTTT

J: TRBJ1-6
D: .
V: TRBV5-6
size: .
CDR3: CTSSADYNSPLHF
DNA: TGTACCAGCAGTGCCGACTATAATTCACCCCTCCACTTT

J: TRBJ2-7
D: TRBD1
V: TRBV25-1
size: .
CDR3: CASSDPAGGTYEQYF
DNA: TGTGCCAGCAGTGACCCGGCAGGGGGAACCTACGAGCAGTACTTC

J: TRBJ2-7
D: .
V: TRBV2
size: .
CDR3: CASYLGGSSEQYF
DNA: TGTGCCAGCTATTTAGGAGGTTCCTCCGAGCAGTACTTC

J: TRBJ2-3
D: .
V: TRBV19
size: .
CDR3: CAPPEAPRNTDTQYF
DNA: TGTGCCCCTCCCGAGGCTCCACGAAACACAGATACGCAGTATTTT

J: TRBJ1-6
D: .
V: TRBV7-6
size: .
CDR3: CASSLAPQAPLHF
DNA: TGTGCCAGCAGCTTAGCTCCACAGGCTCCCCTCCACTTT

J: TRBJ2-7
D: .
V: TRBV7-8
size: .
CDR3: CASSQQGRLHEQYF
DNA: TGTGCCAGCAGCCAGCAGGGAAGACTTCACGAGCAGTACTTC

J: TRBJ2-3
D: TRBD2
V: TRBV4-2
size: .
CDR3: CASSLQRGGATDTQYF
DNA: TGTGCCAGCAGCCTTCAGCGGGGGGGCGCCACAGATACGCAGTATTTT

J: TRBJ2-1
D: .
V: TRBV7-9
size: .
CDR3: CASSSQGHNEQFF
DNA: TGTGCCAGCAGCTCTCAAGGTCACAATGAGCAGTTCTTC

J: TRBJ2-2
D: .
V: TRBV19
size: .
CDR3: CASQIRGGPGELFF
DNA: TGTGCCAGTCAAATCAGGGGGGGCCCCGGGGAGCTGTTTTTT